The rows below give T cell receptor beta chains drawn from one sample of a study of ipilimumab plus nivolumab after autologous stem cell transplantation. Measured with immunoSEQ multiplex PCR; TCRdb has only the in-frame clones, and not every one. The table lists around 20,000 clones, about 80% of them singletons. Sample: PBMCs, taken in a trial of ipilimumab plus nivolumab as post-transplant consolidation. These receptor sequences come from a male donor with diffuse large B-cell lymphoma. CDR3s include the opening cysteine and the closing phenylalanine or tryptophan. A D gene is named only where the DNA matches it firmly. A clone size is listed for some rows: how often the clone was seen (once, few, many), or a class if it is expanded.

J gene,D gene,clone size,V gene,CDR3 DNA,CDR3 protein
TRBJ2-3,NA,NA,TRBV16,TGTGCCAGCAGCCCCTCGGGCGCAGATACGCAGTATTTT,CASSPSGADTQYF
TRBJ1-1,NA,NA,TRBV4-3,TGCGCCAGCAGCCAAGGGACCGAGATTAACACTGAAGCTTTCTTT,CASSQGTEINTEAFF
TRBJ1-2,NA,NA,TRBV21-1,TGTGCCAGCAGCAAAGCGCTAGACAGGGTATACTATGGCTACACCTTC,CASSKALDRVYYGYTF
TRBJ1-1,NA,NA,TRBV2,TGTGCCAGCAGTGCCTCGCGTACTGAAGCTTTCTTT,CASSASRTEAFF
TRBJ1-5,NA,NA,TRBV28,TGTGCCAGCAGGCGGGAGCTTAGCAATCAGCCCCAGCATTTT,CASRRELSNQPQHF
TRBJ2-7,NA,few,TRBV7-3,TGTGCCAGCAGCTTCGGAAACTCCTACGAGCAGTACTTC,CASSFGNSYEQYF
TRBJ2-6,NA,NA,TRBV6-5,TGTGCCAGCAGTCCAACAGGGACTGGGGCCAACGTCCTGACTTTC,CASSPTGTGANVLTF
TRBJ2-5,TRBD2,NA,TRBV2,TGTGCCAGCTGCGCTGGGGGGGGGATGGAGACCCAGTACTTC,CASCAGGGMETQYF
TRBJ2-7,TRBD1,once,TRBV19,TGTGCCAGTAGTATCATGGACAGGGACTCCTACGAGCAGTACTTC,CASSIMDRDSYEQYF
TRBJ1-6,TRBD1,NA,TRBV5-1,TGCGCCAGCAGCGCGGGACAGGGGCAGAATTCACCCCTCCACTTT,CASSAGQGQNSPLHF
TRBJ1-5,NA,NA,TRBV15,TGTGCCACCAGCAGAGATAATCAGCCCCAGCATTTT,CATSRDNQPQHF
TRBJ2-7,NA,NA,TRBV11-2,TGTGCCAGCAGCTCCGTAAGGAGCTCCTACGAGCAGTACTTC,CASSSVRSSYEQYF
TRBJ1-3,TRBD1,NA,TRBV28,TGTGCCAGCAGCAGCCCGGACAGGACCTCTGGAAACACCATATATTTT,CASSSPDRTSGNTIYF
TRBJ1-5,NA,few,TRBV6-5,TGTGCCAGCAGCGAGATGGGGGATCAGCCCCAGCATTTT,CASSEMGDQPQHF
TRBJ2-7,TRBD2,NA,TRBV28,TGTGCCAGCAGTTCCCCCCTCACGGGGGGCGAGCAGTACTTC,CASSSPLTGGEQYF
TRBJ2-5,TRBD1,NA,TRBV11-2,TGTGCCAGCAGCCCGACCTACCGGGACAGGGGGCACGAGACCCAGTACTTC,CASSPTYRDRGHETQYF
TRBJ1-6,NA,NA,TRBV27,TGTGCCAGCAGTTTAAGGGGGTATTCACCCCTCCACTTT,CASSLRGYSPLHF
TRBJ1-2,NA,NA,TRBV28,TGTGCCAGCAGACGCGCCGGGGTTGGCTACACCTTC,CASRRAGVGYTF
TRBJ1-5,NA,NA,TRBV7-1,TGTGCCAGCAGCTTAAAGGCCCTTGATCAGCCCCAGCATTTT,CASSLKALDQPQHF
TRBJ2-7,TRBD1,NA,TRBV5-6,TGTGCCAGCAGCTACTACAGGGGGCTGTCCTCCTACGAGCAGTACTTC,CASSYYRGLSSYEQYF
TRBJ2-3,NA,NA,TRBV6-4,TGTGCCAGCAGTCTACGCTCGGGGGTTCCCACAGATACGCAGTATTTT,CASSLRSGVPTDTQYF
TRBJ1-6,NA,many,TRBV4-3,TGCGCCAGCAGCCCCAAATCGGCACAGTTATATAATTCACCCCTCCACTTT,CASSPKSAQLYNSPLHF
TRBJ1-6,NA,NA,TRBV7-2,TGTGCCAGCATGAATCGGCAGAATAATTCACCCCTCCACTTT,CASMNRQNNSPLHF
TRBJ1-6,TRBD1,NA,TRBV5-1,TGCGCCAGCAGCTTGGAGGGGTCGGGACAGTATAATTCACCCCTCCACTTT,CASSLEGSGQYNSPLHF
TRBJ1-2,TRBD1,NA,TRBV11-2,TGTGCCAGCAGCTCACTCAGGGGGCGTAACTATGGCTACACCTTC,CASSSLRGRNYGYTF
TRBJ1-1,TRBD1,NA,TRBV7-9,TGTGCCAGCAGCCCTCGGACAGGGGACACTGAAGCTTTCTTT,CASSPRTGDTEAFF
TRBJ2-7,NA,NA,TRBV25-1,TGTGCCAGCAGTGAATCTCTTTCCACACCATACGAGCAGTACTTC,CASSESLSTPYEQYF
TRBJ2-3,TRBD1,NA,TRBV5-6,TGTGCCAGCAGCCTACAGGGGGCAGGCACAGATACGCAGTATTTT,CASSLQGAGTDTQYF
TRBJ2-7,NA,NA,TRBV5-4,TGTGCCAGCAGTTCGGGTCTGGCCAGAGACTACGAGCAGTACTTC,CASSSGLARDYEQYF
TRBJ2-2,NA,NA,TRBV7-9,TGTGCCAGCAGCTTAACAGGGTTCGGCGGGGAGCTGTTTTTT,CASSLTGFGGELFF
TRBJ1-1,TRBD1,NA,TRBV11-3,TGTGCCAGCAGCCGGAGACAGGGTAAAGCTTTCTTT,CASSRRQGKAFF
TRBJ1-5,NA,NA,TRBV6-1,TGTGCCAGCCGGGACATTAGCAATCAGCCCCAGCATTTT,CASRDISNQPQHF
TRBJ2-5,NA,NA,TRBV28,TGTGCCAGCACACGGATCGATCAAGAGACCCAGTACTTC,CASTRIDQETQYF
TRBJ2-2,TRBD2,few,TRBV9,TGTGCCAGCAGCGCCTCGGGGGGGCGAGCCGGGGAGCTGTTTTTT,CASSASGGRAGELFF
TRBJ2-3,NA,NA,TRBV4-3,TGCGCCAGCAGCCGCACCGGGACTCCGGGAGATACGCAGTATTTT,CASSRTGTPGDTQYF
TRBJ1-4,NA,NA,TRBV15,TGTGCCACCAGCAGAGATCTCCGTGAAAAACTGTTTTTT,CATSRDLREKLFF
TRBJ2-2,TRBD1,NA,TRBV2,TGTGCCAGCAGTAGTATGGGACAGGGGAACACCGGGGAGCTGTTTTTT,CASSSMGQGNTGELFF
TRBJ2-2,TRBD1,NA,TRBV27,TGTGCCAGCAGTTCATACTACCGGACAGGGGCGAACACCGGGGAGCTGTTTTTT,CASSSYYRTGANTGELFF